This entry is about one T cell receptor beta chain. The sample originates from a study of blood T cell repertoires in COVID-19. About the study: T cells, B-cell-depleted T cells, or PBMCs provided the cDNA or gDNA that served as material.

The ends lost 4 bases at V and 2 bases at J; junction bases unmatched: 7. Germline V CDR1 and CDR2: MDHEN, SYDVKM. CDR3 length equals 15 residues. Libraries were prepared by immunoSEQ multiplex PCR; TCRdb keeps only in-frame clonotypes and omits some of them. The repertoire holds just under 300,000 clones, with about 87% as singletons. This TCR came from a man in his 70s with acute or convalescent COVID-19. The chain combines TRBV28 with TRBJ2-5; 7 nucleotides agree with TRBD2. The sequenced sample consisted of peripheral blood. CDR3 sequence reads: CASSSQRGPQETQYF. The DNA for the CDR3 is TGTGCCAGCAGTTCTCAGCGGGGACCACAAGAGACCCAGTACTTC.